This T cell receptor beta chain was profiled in a study of T cells in localized non-small cell lung cancer. This clone was seen more than once but under ten times. The antigen is not known. One end of the junction varies from germline; a read error may be responsible. Sequencing was performed with immunoSEQ multiplex PCR; in TCRdb, only in-frame clones are kept and a portion is missing. The sample yields some 1,900 clones, less than 40% seen once. Per the germline V gene, CDR1 is MNHGY and CDR2 is SAAAGT. The CDR3 sequence is 15 residues long. Study-level results: Investigators sequenced only a single tumor region, leaving heterogeneity possible. Compared with tumor, uninvolved adjacent lung displayed greater T cell clonality, ranking highest overall. A raised T cell density in blood coincided with lengthier overall survival. Within adjacent lung there appeared a median 57 of the top 100 tumor clones.

The TCR comes from a female donor over 55 with stage II squamous cell lung carcinoma. The material sequenced was lung tumor tissue, taken before any cancer treatment. The chain carries TRBV6-8 and TRBJ2-7; 7 positions match TRBD2. The DNA for the CDR3 is TGTGCCATCAGTGGGGGGGACCGTAGCGGATACGAGCAGTACTTC. This sequence encodes CAISGGDRSGYEQYF.